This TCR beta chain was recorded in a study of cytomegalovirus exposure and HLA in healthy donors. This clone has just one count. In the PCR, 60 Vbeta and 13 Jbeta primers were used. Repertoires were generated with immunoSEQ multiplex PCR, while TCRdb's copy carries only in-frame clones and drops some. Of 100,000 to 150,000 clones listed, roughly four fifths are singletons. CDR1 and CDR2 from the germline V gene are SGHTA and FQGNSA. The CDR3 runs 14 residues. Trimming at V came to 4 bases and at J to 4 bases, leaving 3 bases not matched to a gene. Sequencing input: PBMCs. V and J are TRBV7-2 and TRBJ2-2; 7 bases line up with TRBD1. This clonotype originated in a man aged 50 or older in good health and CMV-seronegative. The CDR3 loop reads CASSSGTATGELFF. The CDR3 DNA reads TGTGCCAGCAGCTCTGGGACAGCCACCGGGGAGCTGTTTTTT.